The rows below give T cell receptor beta chains drawn from one sample of a study of vaccination and CD4 T cells after COVID-19. TCRdb passed the PCR reads through MiXCR, listing each CDR3 protein once. This repertoire shows around 20,000 distinct CDR3 sequences, 35% to 55% found once; its top ten account for about an eighth. For these TCRs, the target antigens are not known. What was sequenced was CD4+ T cells from blood, cultured in vitro. The receptors stem from a human donor who had recovered from COVID-19. Both conserved end residues are part of each CDR3. Fields, in order: clone size, V gene, D gene, J gene, CDR3 protein, CDR3 DNA. D genes are given only for firm matches. Clone size is shown for a subset of rows, as once, few, many or a class of expanded clone.

few	TRBV6-1	TRBD2	TRBJ2-5	CASSTPPGLREETQYF	TGTGCCAGCAGCACACCTCCGGGCCTGCGGGAGGAGACCCAGTACTTC
-	TRBV7-2	-	TRBJ2-3	CASAWPLGRLTDTQYF	TGTGCCAGCGCCTGGCCTCTCGGACGATTAACAGATACGCAGTATTTT
few	TRBV24-1	-	TRBJ1-1	CATSDFRGIAFF	TGTGCCACCAGTGATTTTAGGGGGATCGCTTTCTTT
few	TRBV20-1	-	TRBJ2-3	CSANGGPVDTQYF	TGCAGTGCTAACGGGGGTCCCGTCGATACGCAGTATTTT
few	TRBV28	TRBD1	TRBJ1-2	CASSLRTSPRGRNYGYTF	TGTGCCAGCAGTTTAAGGACCTCTCCCAGGGGGCGAAACTATGGCTACACCTTC
-	TRBV7-9	TRBD1	TRBJ2-7	CASSIHHSPGQGTYEQYF	TGTGCCAGCAGCATACACCACTCCCCGGGACAGGGCACCTACGAGCAGTACTTC
-	TRBV7-9	TRBD2	TRBJ2-5	CASSENLAGQETQYF	TGTGCCAGCAGCGAGAATCTAGCGGGGCAAGAGACCCAGTACTTC
few	TRBV27	-	TRBJ1-4	CASSGVGGKLFF	TGTGCCAGCAGTGGGGTTGGCGGAAAACTGTTTTTT
-	TRBV20-1	TRBD1	TRBJ2-5	CSARGQGLETQYF	TGCAGTGCCCGGGGACAGGGGTTGGAGACCCAGTACTTC
-	TRBV19	-	TRBJ2-3	CASSMSPRSTDTQYF	TGTGCCAGTAGTATGTCCCCCAGGAGCACAGATACGCAGTATTTT
few	TRBV7-2	TRBD2	TRBJ2-2	CASSSPGGFEELFF	TGTGCCAGCAGCTCCCCGGGGGGGTTCGAGGAGCTGTTTTTT
few	TRBV20-1	TRBD1	TRBJ1-5	CSASGQVNQPQHF	TGCAGTGCCTCAGGACAGGTTAATCAGCCCCAGCATTTT
-	TRBV7-9	-	TRBJ2-1	CASSLYDDNEQFF	TGTGCCAGCAGCCTCTACGATGACAATGAGCAGTTCTTC
-	TRBV11-3	-	TRBJ2-7	CASSPRGEGSAHF	TGTGCCAGCAGCCCAAGAGGGGAAGGTAGCGCCCACTTC
few	TRBV5-1	-	TRBJ2-3	CASSRTQGPTDTQYF	TGCGCCAGCAGCAGGACTCAGGGGCCCACAGATACGCAGTATTTT
-	TRBV20-1	-	TRBJ2-3	CSAAAPGTDTQYF	TGCAGTGCTGCCGCCCCAGGGACAGATACGCAGTATTTT
-	TRBV11-2	-	TRBJ1-1	CASTLTPGQFNTEAFF	TGTGCCAGCACCTTGACCCCAGGGCAATTTAACACTGAAGCTTTCTTT
few	TRBV20-1	-	TRBJ1-5	CSAREQPSNQPQHF	TGCAGTGCTAGAGAACAGCCTAGCAATCAGCCCCAGCATTTT
-	TRBV11-3	TRBD2	TRBJ2-5	CASTRSRGGDETQYF	TGTGCCAGCACTCGATCGCGGGGGGGCGATGAGACCCAGTACTTC
-	TRBV2	TRBD2	TRBJ2-1	CASNGLAGFTYNEQFF	TGTGCCAGCAATGGACTAGCGGGTTTTACCTACAATGAGCAGTTCTTC
-	TRBV10-3	-	TRBJ2-3	CAITPTDGYTDTQYF	TGTGCCATCACCCCTACGGACGGCTACACAGATACGCAGTATTTT
-	TRBV7-3	-	TRBJ1-1	CASSLTVGNTEAFF	TGTGCCAGCAGCTTAACGGTCGGGAACACTGAAGCTTTCTTT
few	TRBV5-1	-	TRBJ1-5	CASSSGAGGPQHF	TGCGCCAGCAGCAGTGGGGCGGGTGGGCCCCAGCATTTT
-	TRBV18	TRBD1	TRBJ2-2	CASSPQGAADTGELFF	TGTGCCAGCTCACCACAGGGGGCAGCGGACACCGGGGAGCTGTTTTTT
-	TRBV6-1	-	TRBJ2-5	CASSEVIGRETQYF	TGTGCCAGCAGTGAAGTAATAGGTAGAGAGACCCAGTACTTC
-	TRBV2	-	TRBJ1-1	CASSDPGARLAFF	TGTGCCAGCAGTGATCCAGGGGCGAGGTTAGCTTTCTTT
-	TRBV2	TRBD1	TRBJ2-1	CASRLGQGGYEQFF	TGTGCCAGCAGGTTGGGACAGGGGGGGTATGAGCAGTTCTTC
few	TRBV4-3	-	TRBJ2-7	CASSQDHRASNPYEQYF	TGCGCCAGCAGCCAAGATCATAGAGCTAGCAATCCCTACGAGCAGTACTTC
few	TRBV7-9	TRBD1	TRBJ2-3	CASSRDSSADTQYF	TGTGCCAGCAGCCGGGACAGTTCCGCAGATACGCAGTATTTT
-	TRBV11-2	TRBD2	TRBJ2-3	CASSLRTSGEDTQYF	TGTGCCAGCAGCTTAAGGACTAGCGGGGAAGATACGCAGTATTTT
-	TRBV28	TRBD1	TRBJ1-2	CASSATTGSYGYTF	TGTGCCAGCAGTGCCACGACAGGGTCCTATGGCTACACCTTC
few	TRBV12-3/TRBV12-4	-	TRBJ2-7	CASRPTQGSYEQYF	TGTGCCAGCAGGCCCACACAGGGATCCTACGAGCAGTACTTC
-	TRBV5-1	-	TRBJ2-2	CASSPNPQGNTGELFF	TGCGCCAGCAGCCCGAACCCCCAGGGGAACACCGGGGAGCTGTTTTTT
-	TRBV20-1	TRBD2	TRBJ2-5	CSARDLTSGRVAETQYF	TGCAGTGCTAGAGATTTGACTAGCGGGAGAGTGGCAGAGACCCAGTACTTC
few	TRBV20-1	TRBD2	TRBJ2-1	CSLLSGRVGQQFF	TGCAGCTTGCTAAGCGGGAGGGTCGGTCAGCAGTTCTTC
-	TRBV6-1	-	TRBJ1-5	CASTGGGQPQHF	TGTGCCAGCACTGGGGGCGGGCAGCCCCAGCATTTT
once	TRBV4-2	-	TRBJ2-3	CASSQERSQALGATDTQYF	TGTGCCAGCAGCCAAGAGAGGAGTCAGGCTTTGGGAGCCACAGATACGCAGTATTTT
once	TRBV6-4	-	TRBJ2-1	CASSKAGTSEQFF	TGTGCCAGCAGTAAAGCCGGGACATCTGAGCAGTTCTTC
-	TRBV2	TRBD1	TRBJ1-2	CASSGDRNYGYTF	TGTGCCAGCAGTGGGGACAGAAACTATGGCTACACCTTC
few	TRBV2	-	TRBJ2-3	CASSVLSDTQYF	TGTGCCAGCAGCGTGCTCTCAGATACGCAGTATTTT
few	TRBV20-1	TRBD1	TRBJ2-3	CSALDPFADRSSTDTQYF	TGCAGTGCCCTAGACCCCTTCGCGGACAGGTCTAGCACAGATACGCAGTATTTT
-	TRBV7-9	TRBD2	TRBJ2-1	CASSLPWRLAGVKNEQFF	TGTGCCAGCAGCTTACCCTGGAGACTAGCGGGAGTAAAGAATGAGCAGTTCTTC